This entry is about one TCR beta chain. What this receptor recognizes is not known. No qualities accompany the bases; no much larger clone lies one base away. Participants in the prospective study were enrolled through a virtual design, were aged about 18 to 90 years, and lived in 24 United States geographic areas. To assign participants to cohorts, the prospective study relied on clinical history that participants themselves reported in a screening survey and a study questionnaire. ImmuneRACE Cohort 3 recovered participants were defined by two consecutive negative NP/OP PCR tests, healthcare professional clearance, or symptom resolution. In the prospective study, whole blood, serum and a nasopharyngeal or oropharyngeal swab were collected from each participant by mobile phlebotomists. Participants in the prospective study had the option to provide additional blood draws and questionnaires over a roughly 2-month period. Before DNA extraction, prospective study blood samples were shipped either frozen or at room temperature.

TCRbeta CDR3 regions were amplified from genomic DNA using the immunoSEQ Assay, a bias-controlled multiplex PCR. In the paper's pipeline: The number of nucleated cells in each sample was estimated by amplification of reference gene primers within the assay. To quantify the absolute abundance of each unique TCRbeta CDR3 rearrangement, sequence reads were collapsed and filtered. For each sample, productive Simpson clonality was calculated as the square root of Simpson's diversity index over productive rearrangements. In TCRdb, the immuneACCESS table is reduced to in-frame sequences with V and J assigned. These tables do not hold every clone; where another copy was compared, an unresolved V gene accounts for under half, and the others remain unexplained. The V and J calls and the clone size are those of that table, but D and trimming were determined from the DNA. Within this sample are roughly 160,000 clones, with 82% of them counted one time only. The ten largest make up around a sixth of the sample.

This sample is part of a study of blood T cell repertoires in COVID-19 (dated by TCRdb to the early 2020s). Background for the entire study: Samples from collaborators originated in the United States, Italy and Spain and spanned both the acute and convalescent phases of COVID-19. The material from the prospective study consisted of cDNA or gDNA derived from T cells, B-cell-depleted T cells, or PBMCs. Subjects who had been exposed to COVID-19, were actively infected with it, or had recovered from it provided the deeply sampled blood TCRbeta repertoires that made up the dataset. The repertoires were released in a freely available public database meant as a resource for research on the immune response to SARS-CoV-2. The samples were drawn from the first 160 participants of the ongoing ImmuneRACE study and from some 1,300 subjects provided by 6 global collaborators. Sample metadata almost always included a de-identified subject ID, COVID-19 status, age in years and sex. Where HLA class I and class II types were available, the types were taken from metadata supplied by the sample provider, not from assay-based typing. What the research found in general, with its limitations: Clinical and demographic metadata were provided uncurated, with the amount varying by source and participant.

Ends trimmed: V by 6 bases, J by 6 bases; bases unmatched to a gene: 10. Counted from cysteine to phenylalanine, this CDR3 has 15 amino acids. Only CDR3 DNA is held: 45 bases, read in frame from base 1. The germline V gene specifies KGHSH as CDR1 and LQKENI as CDR2. The sequence links TRBV18 to TRBJ1-4, with 7 central nucleotides matching TRBD1. The source is a man aged 55-75 years who had recovered from COVID-19. Sequencing was carried out using PBMCs or T cells enriched from blood (not recorded which). CDR3 protein: CASSANTGAYEKLFF. The DNA sequence reads TGTGCCAGCTCCGCAAATACAGGGGCATATGAAAAACTGTTTTTT.